This TCR beta chain came from a study of blood T cell repertoires in COVID-19. Sequencing used immunoSEQ multiplex PCR; TCRdb keeps in-frame clones, though not all of them. The data show approximately 240,000 clones, 75% to 90% seen once. V lost 4 bases and J 0 bases, leaving 7 bases between the germline ends. Germline V gene sequence: CDR1 KGHSH, CDR2 LQKENI. The CDR3 has 14 residues. V gene TRBV18 combines with J gene TRBJ1-5, with D unresolved. The receptor comes from a woman in her 30s with acute COVID-19. The source material was PBMCs or T cells enriched from blood (not recorded which). CDR3 region: CASSLEFSNQPQHF. CDR3 nucleotide sequence: TGTGCCAGCTCACTAGAGTTTAGCAATCAGCCCCAGCATTTT.